This paragraph reports one T cell receptor (beta chain). The record originates from a study of cytomegalovirus exposure and HLA in healthy donors. A multiplex PCR was run with 60 Vbeta primers and 13 Jbeta primers. Some clones are missing from TCRdb's copy, which holds only in-frame ones; the method was immunoSEQ multiplex PCR. The sample consists of under 85,000 clones, 79% of them appearing once. Unmatched junction bases numbered 11, after V lost 6 bases and J lost 2 bases. Germline CDR1 is SEHNR and CDR2 is FQNEAQ (reference sequence). This CDR3 is built from 16 residues. The sequence derives from a woman between 40 and 50 years old in good health and CMV-seropositive. This chain joins TRBV7-9 and TRBJ2-5, with 8 bases lining up with TRBD2. Sequenced: PBMCs. CDR3 residues: CASRQTPGLVQETQYF. In nucleotides, the CDR3 is TGTGCCAGCAGACAGACCCCGGGACTAGTACAAGAGACCCAGTACTTC.